A selection of T cell receptor beta chains follows, all from one sample in a study of blood T cell repertoires in COVID-19. Only in-frame clones appear in the TCRdb table, and some are missing; sequencing was by immunoSEQ multiplex PCR. The table includes about 230,000 clones, roughly 85% detected once. Sequencing was carried out using peripheral blood. Source of these receptors: a woman in her 70s with active or convalescent COVID-19. Both conserved end residues are trimmed from each CDR3. Clone size is stated in some rows and not others, as once, few, many or a class when expanded.

j_gene,abundance,v_gene,CDR3aa
TRBJ2-5,-,TRBV11-1,ASSPRLAPVQETQY
TRBJ2-7,few,TRBV2,ASRRQLQY
TRBJ2-1,-,TRBV6-4,ASSDDLVHEQF
TRBJ1-1,-,TRBV28,ASSLANENTEAF
TRBJ1-3,once,TRBV5-5,ASSLIVASSGNTIY
TRBJ1-4,-,TRBV28,ASSQGLTSATNEKLF
TRBJ1-1,-,TRBV5-1,ASSGWTGGNTEAF
TRBJ2-5,-,TRBV4-2,ASSQDTVAGLWGTQY
TRBJ2-2,-,TRBV5-6,ASSLGGYLTGELF
TRBJ2-6,-,TRBV24-1,ATSDSGWREGLGGANVLT
TRBJ2-2,-,TRBV7-9,ASSLLANTGELF
TRBJ1-6,-,TRBV18,ASSRERIDSPLH
TRBJ2-1,-,TRBV9,ASSVAAGGVSYNEQF
TRBJ1-1,-,TRBV19,ATFPPGQGLGRVEAF
TRBJ2-7,-,TRBV2,ASRGGLPSSYEQY
TRBJ1-2,-,TRBV2,ASSWTGANGYT
TRBJ2-2,-,TRBV30,AWRRLAANTGELF
TRBJ1-1,-,TRBV6-5,ASSRQGSEAF
TRBJ1-2,-,TRBV30,AWVTFGLPNYGYT
TRBJ1-5,-,TRBV3-1/TRBV3-2,ASSQDSGPYQPQH
TRBJ1-1,-,TRBV28,ASTPYGGRADTEAF
TRBJ1-1,few,TRBV7-8,ASSLYAGEGTEAF
TRBJ1-2,few,TRBV3-1/TRBV3-2,ASSQAGSGYT
TRBJ2-7,few,TRBV4-1,ASSPLIRERTSGYEQY
TRBJ2-5,few,TRBV5-1,ASSPLAGSGETQY
TRBJ1-1,-,TRBV5-1,ASSIRERGPGTEAF
TRBJ2-3,-,TRBV5-1,ASSLVARWADTQY
TRBJ1-2,-,TRBV30,AWIPLGGRDYGYT
TRBJ1-2,-,TRBV9,ASSTTTGLGYT
TRBJ2-3,-,TRBV3-1/TRBV3-2,ASSLRMTCGGPADTQY
TRBJ2-7,-,TRBV6-5,ASSTGTGGNEQY
TRBJ1-3,once,TRBV5-5,ASSFSVGGGNTIY
TRBJ2-5,-,TRBV19,ASSIRDGETQY
TRBJ2-7,once,TRBV2,ASPREASAQTH
TRBJ1-1,once,TRBV7-9,ASRKNGADTEAF
TRBJ1-2,few,TRBV18,ASSPGTAGYT
TRBJ2-5,-,TRBV29-1,SVDPRGYWGKETQY
TRBJ1-1,-,TRBV18,ASSPGTGGDTEAF
TRBJ1-6,-,TRBV10-3,AISEPRQDSPLH
TRBJ1-1,-,TRBV18,ASSPGEGTEAF
TRBJ2-2,once,TRBV5-4,ASSLKLYTGELF
TRBJ2-7,-,TRBV18,ASSPPGTYEQY
TRBJ2-1,-,TRBV7-9,ASSLVGRVNEQF
TRBJ1-3,-,TRBV6-6,ASSYAPPRVGNTIY
TRBJ2-1,many,TRBV30,AWSVLPADNEQF
TRBJ1-5,-,TRBV2,ASSPYRGEGQPQH
TRBJ1-4,once,TRBV15,ATSRKLGGSDEKLF
TRBJ1-4,-,TRBV4-3,ASSPGQGTEKLF
TRBJ2-1,-,TRBV7-2,ASSLSGQGYNEQF
TRBJ1-4,-,TRBV27,ASSGTAREKLF
TRBJ1-2,once,TRBV20-1,SARGPYGYT
TRBJ2-5,-,TRBV6-1,ASSERASGVETQY
TRBJ1-4,-,TRBV6-6,ASSPTGRGGWATNEKLF
TRBJ2-5,-,TRBV13,ASSLRAGGPETQY
TRBJ2-1,-,TRBV5-1,ASSLAAGSSYNEQF